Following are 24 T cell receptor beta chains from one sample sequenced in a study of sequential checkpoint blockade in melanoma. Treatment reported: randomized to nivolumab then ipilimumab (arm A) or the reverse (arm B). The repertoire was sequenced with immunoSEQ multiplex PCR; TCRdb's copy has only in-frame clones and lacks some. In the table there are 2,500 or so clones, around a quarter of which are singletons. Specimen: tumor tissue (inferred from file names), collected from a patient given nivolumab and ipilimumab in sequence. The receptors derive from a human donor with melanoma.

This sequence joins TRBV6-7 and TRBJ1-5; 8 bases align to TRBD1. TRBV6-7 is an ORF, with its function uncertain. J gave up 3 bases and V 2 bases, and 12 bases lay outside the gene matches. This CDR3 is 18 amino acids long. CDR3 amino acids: CASSYRRGQGTSNQPQHF. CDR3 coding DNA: TGTGCCAGCAGTTACCGCCGCGGACAGGGAACTTCCAATCAGCCCCAGCATTTT.

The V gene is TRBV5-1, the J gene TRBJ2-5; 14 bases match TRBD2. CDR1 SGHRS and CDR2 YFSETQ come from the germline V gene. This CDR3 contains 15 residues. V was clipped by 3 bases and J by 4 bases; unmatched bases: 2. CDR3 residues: CASSSGTSGGETQYF. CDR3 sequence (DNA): TGCGCCAGCAGCTCAGGGACTAGCGGGGGAGAGACCCAGTACTTC.

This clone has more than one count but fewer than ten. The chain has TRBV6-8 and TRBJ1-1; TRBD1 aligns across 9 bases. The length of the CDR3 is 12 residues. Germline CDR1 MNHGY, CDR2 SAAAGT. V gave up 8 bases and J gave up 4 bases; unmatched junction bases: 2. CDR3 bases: TGTGCCAGCGGACAGGGGCCCACTGAAGCTTTCTTT. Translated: CASGQGPTEAFF.

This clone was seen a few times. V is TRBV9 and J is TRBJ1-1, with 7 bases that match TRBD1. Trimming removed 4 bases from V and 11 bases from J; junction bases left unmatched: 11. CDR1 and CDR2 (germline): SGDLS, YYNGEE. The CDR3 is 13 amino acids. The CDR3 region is CASSLGNTGVAFF. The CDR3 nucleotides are TGTGCCAGCAGCCTTGGCAATACAGGGGTGGCTTTCTTT.

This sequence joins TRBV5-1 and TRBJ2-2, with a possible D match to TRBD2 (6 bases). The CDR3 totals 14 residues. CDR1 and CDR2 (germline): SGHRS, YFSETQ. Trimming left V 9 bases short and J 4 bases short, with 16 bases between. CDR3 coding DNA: TGCGCCACCTCCCCGGGGGTGTCCACCGGGGAGCTGTTTTTT. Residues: CATSPGVSTGELFF.

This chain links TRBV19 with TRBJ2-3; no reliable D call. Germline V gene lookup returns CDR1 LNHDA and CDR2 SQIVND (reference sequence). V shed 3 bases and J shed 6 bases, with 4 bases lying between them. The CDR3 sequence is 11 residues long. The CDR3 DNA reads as TGTGCCAGTAGTATGGTGGATACGCAGTATTTT. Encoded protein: CASSMVDTQYF. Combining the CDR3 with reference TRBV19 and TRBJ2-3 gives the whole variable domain DGGITQSPKYLFRKEGQNVTLSCEQNLNHDAMYWYRQDPGQGLRLIYYSQIVNDFQKGDIAEGYSVSREKKESFPLTVTSAQKNPTAFYLCASSMVDTQYFGPGTRLTVL.

In nucleotides, the CDR3 is TGTGCCAGCAGCACCTCTCCGACAGGGAGGTATGGCTACACCTTC. Translating gives CASSTSPTGRYGYTF. The chain couples TRBV11-3 to TRBJ1-2, with 7 bases fitting TRBD1. After removal of 5 bases from V and 5 bases from J, the junction contained 11 bases not matched to a gene. Looked up from germline, CDR1 is SGHNT and CDR2 is YENEEA. The CDR3 is 15 residues long.

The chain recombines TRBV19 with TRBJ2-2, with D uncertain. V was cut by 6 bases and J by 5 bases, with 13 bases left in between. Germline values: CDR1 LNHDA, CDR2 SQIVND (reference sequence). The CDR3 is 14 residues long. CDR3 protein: CASRDGLTTGELFF. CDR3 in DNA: TGTGCCAGTAGGGACGGGCTCACTACCGGGGAGCTGTTTTTT.

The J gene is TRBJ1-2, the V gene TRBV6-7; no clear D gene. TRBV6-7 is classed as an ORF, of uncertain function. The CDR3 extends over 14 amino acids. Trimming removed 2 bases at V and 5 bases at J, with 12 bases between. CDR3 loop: CASSYGGWLYGYTF. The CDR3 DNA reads TGTGCCAGCAGTTACGGCGGGTGGTTATATGGCTACACCTTC.

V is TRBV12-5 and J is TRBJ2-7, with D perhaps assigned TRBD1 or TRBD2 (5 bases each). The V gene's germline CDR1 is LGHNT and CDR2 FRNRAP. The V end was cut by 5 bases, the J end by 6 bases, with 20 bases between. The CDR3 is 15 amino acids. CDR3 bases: TGTGCTAGTGGTCCCCTGGGGAAGGGGAGCTCCGAGCAGTACTTC. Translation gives CASGPLGKGSSEQYF.

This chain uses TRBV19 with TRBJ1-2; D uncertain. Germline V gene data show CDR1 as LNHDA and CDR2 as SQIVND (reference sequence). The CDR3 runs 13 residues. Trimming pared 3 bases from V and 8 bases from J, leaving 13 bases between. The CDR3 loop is CASSIPDVGGYTF. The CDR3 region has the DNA TGTGCCAGTAGTATCCCTGACGTAGGCGGCTACACCTTC.

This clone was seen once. The CDR3 sequence: CASREGLVNTGELFF. CDR3 nucleotides: TGTGCCAGCAGAGAAGGACTAGTGAACACCGGGGAGCTGTTTTTT. The J gene is TRBJ2-2, the V gene TRBV28; 7 bases line up with TRBD2. Germline trimming cut 6 bases from V and 1 base from J; bases unmatched to any gene: 5. Germline assignment: CDR1 MDHEN and CDR2 SYDVKM. There are 15 residues in the CDR3.

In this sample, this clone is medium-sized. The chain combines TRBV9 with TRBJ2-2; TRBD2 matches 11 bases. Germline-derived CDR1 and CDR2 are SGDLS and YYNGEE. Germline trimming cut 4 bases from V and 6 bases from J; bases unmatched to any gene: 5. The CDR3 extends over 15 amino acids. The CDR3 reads CASSFSGGAAGELFF. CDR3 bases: TGTGCCAGCAGCTTTAGCGGGGGGGCTGCCGGGGAGCTGTTTTTT.

CDR3 protein: CATRQASYGYTF. The CDR3 nucleotides read TGTGCCACAAGACAGGCGTCCTATGGCTACACCTTC. The chain recombines TRBV6-8 with TRBJ1-2; D perhaps matches TRBD1 (6 bases). V was cut by 10 bases and J by 4 bases, with 13 bases left in between. The CDR3 sequence is 12 residues long. From germline, CDR1 is MNHGY and CDR2 SAAAGT.

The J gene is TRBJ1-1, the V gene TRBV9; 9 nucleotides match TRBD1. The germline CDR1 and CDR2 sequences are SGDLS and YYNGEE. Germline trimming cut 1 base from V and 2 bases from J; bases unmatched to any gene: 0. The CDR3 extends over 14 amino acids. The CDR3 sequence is CASSVTGGNTEAFF. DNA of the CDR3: TGTGCCAGCAGCGTAACAGGGGGCAACACTGAAGCTTTCTTT.

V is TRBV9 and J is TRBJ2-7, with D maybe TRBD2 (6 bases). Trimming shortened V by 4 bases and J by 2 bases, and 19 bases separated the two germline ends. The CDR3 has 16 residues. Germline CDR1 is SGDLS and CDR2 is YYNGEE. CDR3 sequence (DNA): TGTGCCAGCAGCTTCCAGATTGAGACTAGGCCCTACGAGCAGTACTTC. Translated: CASSFQIETRPYEQYF.

The CDR3 loop reads CATRQPYGYTF. CDR3 sequence (DNA): TGTGCCACCAGGCAGCCTTATGGCTACACCTTC. The chain joins TRBV12-5 to TRBJ1-2; D call uncertain. In germline, CDR1 is LGHNT, CDR2 FRNRAP. The CDR3 totals 11 residues.

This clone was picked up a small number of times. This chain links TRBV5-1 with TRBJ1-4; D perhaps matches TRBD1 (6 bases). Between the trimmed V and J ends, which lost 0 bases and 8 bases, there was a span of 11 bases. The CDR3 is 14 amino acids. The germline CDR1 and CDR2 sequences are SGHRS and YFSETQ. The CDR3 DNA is TGCGCCAGCAGCTTGGTGGAGGGGGGGGAAAAACTGTTTTTT. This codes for CASSLVEGGEKLFF.

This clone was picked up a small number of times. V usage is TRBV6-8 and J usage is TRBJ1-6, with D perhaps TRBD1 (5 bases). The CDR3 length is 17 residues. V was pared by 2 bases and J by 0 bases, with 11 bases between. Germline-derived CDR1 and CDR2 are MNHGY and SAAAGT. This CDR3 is CASSYPGMSSYNSPLHF. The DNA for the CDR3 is TGTGCCAGCAGTTACCCAGGGATGAGCTCCTATAATTCACCCCTCCACTTT.

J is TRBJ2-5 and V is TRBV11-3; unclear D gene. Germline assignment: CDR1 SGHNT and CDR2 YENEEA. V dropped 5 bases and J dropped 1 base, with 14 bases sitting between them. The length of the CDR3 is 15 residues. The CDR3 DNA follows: TGTGCCAGCAGCCGACAAGTGAAAACCCAAGAGACCCAGTACTTC. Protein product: CASSRQVKTQETQYF.

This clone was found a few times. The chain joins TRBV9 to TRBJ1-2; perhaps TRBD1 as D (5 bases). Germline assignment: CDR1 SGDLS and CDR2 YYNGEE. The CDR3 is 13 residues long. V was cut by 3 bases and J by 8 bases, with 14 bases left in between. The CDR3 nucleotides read TGTGCCAGCAGCGGTGGGGGTCTCCAGGGCTACACCTTC. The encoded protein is CASSGGGLQGYTF.

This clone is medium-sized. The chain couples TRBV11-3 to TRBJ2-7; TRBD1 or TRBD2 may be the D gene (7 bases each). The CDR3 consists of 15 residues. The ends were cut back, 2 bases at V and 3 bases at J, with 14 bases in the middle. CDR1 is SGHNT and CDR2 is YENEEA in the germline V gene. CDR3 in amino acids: CASSLRGGQLYEQYF. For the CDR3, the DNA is TGTGCCAGCAGCTTAAGGGGGGGACAGCTCTACGAGCAGTACTTC. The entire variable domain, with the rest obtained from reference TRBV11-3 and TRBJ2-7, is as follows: EAGVVQSPRYKIIEKKQPVAFWCNPISGHNTLYWYLQNLGQGPELLIRYENEEAVDDSQLPKDRFSAERLKGVDSTLKIQPAELGDSAVYLCASSLRGGQLYEQYFGPGTRLTVT.

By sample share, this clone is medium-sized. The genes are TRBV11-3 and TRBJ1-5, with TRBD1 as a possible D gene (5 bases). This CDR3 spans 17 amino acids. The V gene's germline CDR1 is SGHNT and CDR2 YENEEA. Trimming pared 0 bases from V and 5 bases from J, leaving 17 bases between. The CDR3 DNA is TGTGCCAGCAGCTTAGATACCAGGGAGACGGAAGATCAGCCCCAGCATTTT. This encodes CASSLDTRETEDQPQHF.

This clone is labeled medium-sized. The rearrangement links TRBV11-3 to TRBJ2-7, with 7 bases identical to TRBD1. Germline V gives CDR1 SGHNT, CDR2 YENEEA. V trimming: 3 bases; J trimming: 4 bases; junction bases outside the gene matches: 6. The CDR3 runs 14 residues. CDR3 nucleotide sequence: TGTGCCAGCAGCTTGACAGGGTTTGCTTACGAGCAGTACTTC. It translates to CASSLTGFAYEQYF.